These T cell receptor beta chains were read from a single sample in a study of PD-1 blockade in classical Hodgkin lymphoma. Sequencing used immunoSEQ multiplex PCR; TCRdb keeps in-frame clones, though not all of them. This sample has over 50,000 clones, with roughly 80% found just once. The sample here was peripheral blood mononuclear cells (PBMCs), taken at baseline. These receptors were obtained from a human donor with classical Hodgkin lymphoma. CDR3s include the opening cysteine and the closing phenylalanine or tryptophan. A D gene is named only where the DNA matches it firmly. Not every row has a clone size; where given, it reads once, few, many or a size class.

TRBV18	TRBD1	.	16	TRBJ2-1	CASSPATGVSYNEQFF	TGTGCCAGCTCACCCGCTACAGGGGTCTCCTACAATGAGCAGTTCTTC
TRBV11-3	TRBD1	.	16	TRBJ2-7	CASSQFGTGDIYEQYF	TGTGCCAGCAGCCAATTCGGGACAGGGGACATCTACGAGCAGTACTTC
TRBV5-1	TRBD2	.	16	TRBJ2-1	CASSLDGRSGYNEQFF	TGCGCCAGCAGCTTGGACGGGAGGTCGGGTTACAATGAGCAGTTCTTC
TRBV14	TRBD2	.	18	TRBJ2-1	CASSQETGLAGVLHEQFF	TGTGCCAGCAGCCAAGAAACGGGACTAGCGGGAGTCCTACATGAGCAGTTCTTC
TRBV4-3	.	.	15	TRBJ1-1	CASSQDRRGSTEAFF	TGCGCCAGCAGCCAGGACCGCAGGGGTTCGACTGAAGCTTTCTTT
TRBV5-1	.	.	15	TRBJ2-1	CASSIQVNSYNEQFF	TGCGCCAGCAGCATACAGGTGAACTCCTACAATGAGCAGTTCTTC
TRBV4-2	TRBD2	few	16	TRBJ2-2	CASSQGREIDAGELFF	TGTGCCAGCAGCCAGGGGCGGGAGATAGACGCCGGGGAGCTGTTTTTT
TRBV10-3	.	.	13	TRBJ1-2	CAIPAETKDGYTF	TGTGCCATCCCCGCGGAGACTAAGGATGGCTACACCTTC
TRBV30	.	.	17	TRBJ1-2	CAWTRTGGRPSNYGYTF	TGTGCCTGGACCCGTACCGGGGGGAGACCTTCTAACTATGGCTACACCTTC
TRBV6-5	.	once	13	TRBJ2-1	CASSQGPEDEQFF	TGTGCCAGCAGCCAGGGGCCGGAGGATGAGCAGTTCTTC
TRBV6-1	.	.	12	TRBJ2-7	CASSPRGDEQYF	TGTGCCAGCAGTCCCAGAGGAGACGAGCAGTACTTC
TRBV28	.	.	12	TRBJ2-3	CASEAQADTQYF	TGTGCCAGCGAAGCTCAGGCAGATACGCAGTATTTT
TRBV15	TRBD2	.	17	TRBJ2-1	CATSRDLQLAGNNEQFF	TGTGCCACCAGCAGAGATTTGCAACTAGCGGGGAACAATGAGCAGTTCTTC
TRBV11-2	TRBD2	.	13	TRBJ2-5	CASSRLAPETQYF	TGTGCCAGCAGCCGACTAGCCCCAGAGACCCAGTACTTC
TRBV27	TRBD1	.	16	TRBJ1-1	CASSPFLGQGFTEAFF	TGTGCCAGCAGTCCTTTCCTGGGACAGGGTTTCACTGAAGCTTTCTTT
TRBV19	.	.	15	TRBJ1-1	CASRQAEGSNTEAFF	TGTGCCAGTAGGCAGGCGGAGGGGTCGAACACTGAAGCTTTCTTT
TRBV29-1	.	medium-sized	8	TRBJ1-2	CSDPSYTF	TGCAGCGATCCTAGCTACACCTTC
TRBV11-3	.	.	14	TRBJ1-1	CASSPGAWDTEAFF	TGTGCCAGCAGCCCAGGGGCGTGGGACACTGAAGCTTTCTTT
TRBV28	.	.	13	TRBJ1-2	CASSPGQPYGYTF	TGTGCCAGCAGCCCTGGCCAGCCCTATGGCTACACCTTC
TRBV13	.	.	12	TRBJ1-1	CASSLDRTEAFF	TGTGCCAGCAGTCTCGACCGGACTGAAGCTTTCTTT
TRBV7-8	.	once	11	TRBJ2-3	CASSLADTQYF	TGTGCCAGCAGCTTGGCAGATACGCAGTATTTT
TRBV19	.	.	14	TRBJ1-2	CASSIGRAGYGYTF	TGTGCCAGTAGTATTGGGCGGGCTGGCTATGGCTACACCTTC
TRBV19	.	.	16	TRBJ2-1	CASSMRTLSSYNEQFF	TGTGCCAGTAGTATGCGGACATTAAGCTCCTACAATGAGCAGTTCTTC
TRBV5-1	.	.	16	TRBJ1-1	CASSWGTGTPNTEAFF	TGCGCCAGCAGCTGGGGCACCGGGACACCCAACACTGAAGCTTTCTTT